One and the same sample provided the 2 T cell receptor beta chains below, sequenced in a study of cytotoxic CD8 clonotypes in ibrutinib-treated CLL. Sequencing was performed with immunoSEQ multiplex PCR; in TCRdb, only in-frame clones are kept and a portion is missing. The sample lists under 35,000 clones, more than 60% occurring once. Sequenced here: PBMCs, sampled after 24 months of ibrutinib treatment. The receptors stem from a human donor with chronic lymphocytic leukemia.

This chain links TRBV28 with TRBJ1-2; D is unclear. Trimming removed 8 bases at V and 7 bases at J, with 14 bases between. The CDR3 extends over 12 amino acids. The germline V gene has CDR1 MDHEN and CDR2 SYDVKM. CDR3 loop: CASATSVGGYTF. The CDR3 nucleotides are TGTGCCAGCGCTACATCGGTCGGTGGCTACACCTTC.

The CDR3 nucleotides read TGTGCCAGCAGCGTAGTGGGACAGGGGAACGAAAAACTGTTTTTT. Protein sequence: CASSVVGQGNEKLFF. The chain is built from TRBV9 and TRBJ1-4, with 10 bases that match TRBD1. After removal of 0 bases from V and 8 bases from J, the junction contained 4 bases not matched to a gene. CDR1 is SGDLS and CDR2 is YYNGEE in the germline V gene. This CDR3 contains 15 residues.